This is a list of T cell receptor beta chains from one sample in a study of cytomegalovirus exposure and HLA in healthy donors. The assay was immunoSEQ multiplex PCR, and TCRdb's table has in-frame clones only and misses some. The sample lists 85,000 to 100,000 clones, approximately 86% seen once, with approximately 10% in the top ten. The material sequenced was PBMCs. These receptors came from a man aged 25 to 40 in good health and CMV-seropositive. The CDR3 runs from the conserved cysteine through the conserved F or W. The order of the fields is D gene, J gene, clone size, V gene, CDR3 DNA, CDR3 protein. D genes are given only for firm matches. A clone size is listed for some rows: how often the clone was seen (once, few, many), or a class if it is expanded.

TRBD2	TRBJ2-3	once	TRBV28	TGTGCCAGCAGTTTATCATGGCTAGCGGGAATCACAGATACGCAGTATTTT	CASSLSWLAGITDTQYF
-	TRBJ1-4	-	TRBV28	TGTGCCAGCCGGGGGACTAATGAAAAACTGTTTTTT	CASRGTNEKLFF
TRBD1	TRBJ1-4	-	TRBV18	TGTGCCAGCTCACCACCGTTCAGGGACAGGGGGCTGGATGAAAAACTGTTTTTT	CASSPPFRDRGLDEKLFF
TRBD2	TRBJ2-3	-	TRBV28	TGTGCCAGCAGCCCTAGCGGGAGGGCCACAGATACGCAGTATTTT	CASSPSGRATDTQYF
-	TRBJ1-1	-	TRBV5-1	TGCGCCAGCAGCTTGTTAGGGGAAGGGAACACTGAAGCTTTCTTT	CASSLLGEGNTEAFF
TRBD1	TRBJ2-1	-	TRBV18	TGTGCCAGCTCCCTAGGACAGGGGCCGCACAATGAGCAGTTCTTC	CASSLGQGPHNEQFF
-	TRBJ1-2	-	TRBV9	TGTGCCAGCAGCGTAGCCGATCCGGGAACTAACTATGGCTACACCTTC	CASSVADPGTNYGYTF
TRBD1	TRBJ1-2	-	TRBV19	TGTGCCAGTAGTATTGCGGGACAGGGGGCGCCTAACTATGGCTACACCTTC	CASSIAGQGAPNYGYTF
TRBD1	TRBJ2-5	-	TRBV28	TGTGCCAGCAGCTTGGGGACAGGGGGTTGGGAGACCCAGTACTTC	CASSLGTGGWETQYF
TRBD1	TRBJ1-5	-	TRBV28	TGTGCCAGCAGTTCCTCACAGGGGAGTTGGGATCAGCCCCAGCATTTT	CASSSSQGSWDQPQHF
-	TRBJ2-1	few	TRBV28	TGTGCCAGCAGGTTTCGTCTTAGGGGGACCGCATACAATGAGCAGTTCTTC	CASRFRLRGTAYNEQFF
-	TRBJ1-4	few	TRBV6-1	TGTGCCGGTGCAGTGCAGGGGAGCGAAAAACTGTTTTTT	CAGAVQGSEKLFF
-	TRBJ2-3	once	TRBV9	TGTGCCAGCAGCTTAAGTGGCGGGAATCGGGGCACAGATACGCAGTATTTT	CASSLSGGNRGTDTQYF
-	TRBJ1-4	-	TRBV29-1	TGCAGCGCCCGGGGGGAAAAACTGTTTTTT	CSARGEKLFF
-	TRBJ1-2	-	TRBV2	TGTGCCAGCAGTGGGGGCGGTGGCTACACCTTC	CASSGGGGYTF
-	TRBJ1-5	-	TRBV6-1	TGTGCCAGCATCGAGAGGGGACAAAGCAATCAGCCCCAGCATTTT	CASIERGQSNQPQHF
TRBD2	TRBJ2-7	-	TRBV9	TGTGCCAGCAGCGTAGGTTGGGGGGGCGAGCAGTACTTC	CASSVGWGGEQYF
-	TRBJ2-7	-	TRBV11-2	TGTGCCAGCAGCTTAGATCTTTACAGCTCCTACGAGCAGTACTTC	CASSLDLYSSYEQYF
-	TRBJ1-4	-	TRBV2	TGTGCCAGCATTGGGTGGAGCACACCTAATGAAAAACTGTTTTTT	CASIGWSTPNEKLFF
-	TRBJ1-2	-	TRBV4-1	TGCGCCAGCAGCCAAGATTATTTCCCTGACAGCCCTCTAGGCTACACCTTC	CASSQDYFPDSPLGYTF
TRBD2	TRBJ2-3	-	TRBV10-3	TGTGCCATCAGTGAGTCGCTAGCGACTAGCGGGAGCACAGATACGCAGTATTTT	CAISESLATSGSTDTQYF
-	TRBJ2-5	-	TRBV5-6	TGTGCCAGCAGCTTGGGCGTGGGTCGAGGGGAGACCCAGTACTTC	CASSLGVGRGETQYF
TRBD1	TRBJ1-2	-	TRBV25-1	TGTGCCAGCAGTTCAGGGGGCGAAGATGGCTACACCTTC	CASSSGGEDGYTF
TRBD2	TRBJ2-4	-	TRBV28	TGTGCCAGCAGCCCGGGGGGTTCTAGCAAAAACATTCAGTACTTC	CASSPGGSSKNIQYF
-	TRBJ2-7	once	TRBV28	TGTGCCAGCAGTTTCCCCAACTACGAGCAGTACTTC	CASSFPNYEQYF
-	TRBJ2-1	once	TRBV10-3	TGTGCCATCTTCGATAGGGGATACAATGAGCAGTTCTTC	CAIFDRGYNEQFF
-	TRBJ2-7	-	TRBV18	TGTGCCAGCTCACCACCCGGACAGTACGAGCAGTACTTC	CASSPPGQYEQYF
-	TRBJ2-3	-	TRBV5-5	TGTGCCAGCAGCTTGGTGACAGGTCATAGGGCAGATACGCAGTATTTT	CASSLVTGHRADTQYF
-	TRBJ2-4	-	TRBV28	TGTGCCAGCAGAACAGGATTCAGAAACATTCAGTACTTC	CASRTGFRNIQYF
-	TRBJ1-2	-	TRBV28	TGTGCCAGCAGCCCCTTGGGTAACAGGAGATATGGCTACACCTTC	CASSPLGNRRYGYTF
TRBD1	TRBJ2-5	-	TRBV2	TGTGCCAGCAGTCGGAACCCGGGACAGGGGTCCGCAATGTCGGAAGAGACCCAGTACTTC	CASSRNPGQGSAMSEETQYF
TRBD1	TRBJ1-5	once	TRBV28	TGTGCCAGCAGTTCACTTAGACAGGGGGTGAATCAGCCCCAGCATTTT	CASSSLRQGVNQPQHF
-	TRBJ1-5	-	TRBV18	TGTGCCAGCTCACCAGCAGAGGCGGATCAGCCCCAGCATTTT	CASSPAEADQPQHF
-	TRBJ1-5	-	TRBV19	TGTGCCAGTAGTGACTCAACGGTTAGGAGATATCAGCCCCAGCATTTT	CASSDSTVRRYQPQHF
-	TRBJ2-5	once	TRBV27	TGTGCCAGCAGTTTTTGGCAGGGCATCGGTGAGCAGTACTTC	CASSFWQGIGEQYF
-	TRBJ2-5	-	TRBV6-1	TGTGCCAGCAGTGTAACAAACCAAGAGACCCAGTACTTC	CASSVTNQETQYF
-	TRBJ2-5	-	TRBV10-3	TGTGCCATCAGTAGGACAGACGAAGAGACCCAGTACTTC	CAISRTDEETQYF
-	TRBJ2-2	-	TRBV5-1	TGCGCCAGCAGCTTTCCTAGCTCGAACACCGGGGAGCTGTTTTTT	CASSFPSSNTGELFF
TRBD2	TRBJ2-2	once	TRBV2	TGTGCCAGCAGCGGACTAGCGGGATTCACCGGGGAGCTGTTTTTT	CASSGLAGFTGELFF
TRBD1	TRBJ1-1	-	TRBV4-1	TGCGCCAGCAGCCGGGGGCCGGGACAGACGAACACTGAAGCTTTCTTT	CASSRGPGQTNTEAFF
TRBD1	TRBJ2-1	-	TRBV5-1	TGCGCCAGCAGCGAGGGACAGGGCAATGAGCAGTTCTTC	CASSEGQGNEQFF
TRBD2	TRBJ2-1	-	TRBV7-2	TGTGCCAGCAGCTTAGTACTAGCGGGTCAGGAGCAGTTCTTC	CASSLVLAGQEQFF
-	TRBJ1-2	-	TRBV2	TGTGCCAGCAGCTCACAGGGAACTAACTATGGCTACACCTTC	CASSSQGTNYGYTF
TRBD1	TRBJ2-7	once	TRBV2	TGTGCCAGCAGTGTTCCCGGGACAGGGAGCTACGAGCAGTACTTC	CASSVPGTGSYEQYF
TRBD2	TRBJ2-3	-	TRBV4-1	TGCGCCAGCAGCCCATGGGGTAGCGGGAGCCGTTTAGCCCGATATACGCAGTATTTT	CASSPWGSGSRLARYTQYF
TRBD1	TRBJ1-4	-	TRBV15	TGTGCCACCAGCAGGGATACAGGGGCAAATGAAAAACTGTTTTTT	CATSRDTGANEKLFF
-	TRBJ1-4	once	TRBV5-1	TGCGCCAGCAGCTTTCTAGGCGGTGAAAAACTGTTTTTT	CASSFLGGEKLFF
TRBD1	TRBJ1-3	-	TRBV13	TGTGCCAGCAGCTTAGGAAAAACAGGGGCAAACACCATATATTTT	CASSLGKTGANTIYF
-	TRBJ2-2	-	TRBV7-8	TGTGCCAGCAGCCGAGGACTGCCCCGACCCGGGGAGCTGTTTTTT	CASSRGLPRPGELFF
TRBD1	TRBJ2-5	-	TRBV5-1	TGCGCCAGCAGCTTTGGGACAGAAGAGACCCAGTACTTC	CASSFGTEETQYF
-	TRBJ1-1	few	TRBV27	TGTGCCAGCAGGGACTCGACCAACGGGGGTACTGAAGCTTTCTTT	CASRDSTNGGTEAFF
-	TRBJ2-1	-	TRBV18	TGTGCCAGCTCACGACGCGGGGGCAATAACAATGAGCAGTTCTTC	CASSRRGGNNNEQFF
TRBD2	TRBJ2-7	-	TRBV6-5	TGTGCCAGCAGAGGACTAGCGGGAGAGTACGAGCAGTACTTC	CASRGLAGEYEQYF
-	TRBJ2-5	-	TRBV5-1	TGCGCCAGCAGCTTGGGCAGTCGGCTCGGGGAGACCCAGTACTTC	CASSLGSRLGETQYF
-	TRBJ2-5	-	TRBV4-1	TGCGCCAGCAGCCCCGCCGGCCAAGAGACCCAGTACTTC	CASSPAGQETQYF
-	TRBJ2-6	-	TRBV10-3	TGTGCCATCAGCCCCGGACGGGACTCTGGGGCCAACGTCCTGACTTTC	CAISPGRDSGANVLTF